Listed below are T cell receptor beta chains from one sample, sequenced in a study of OX40 agonist ivuxolimab in advanced cancers. The repertoire was sequenced with immunoSEQ multiplex PCR; TCRdb's copy has only in-frame clones and lacks some. The profile covers more than 80,000 clones, with under 90% appearing a single time and around 2% taken by the ten largest. Here the sequenced sample was CD4+ or CD8+ T cells sorted from blood, taken in a trial of the OX40 agonist ivuxolimab. Every receptor here comes from an adult with an advanced solid tumor such as melanoma, head and neck, liver or kidney cancer. CDR3s include the opening cysteine and the closing phenylalanine or tryptophan. D genes are given only for firm matches. Size is omitted from some rows. Given values are once, few, many or a class for expanded clones.

once . TRBV6-1 CASYEQGNGLETQYF
. . TRBV11-2 CASSLGASRNTGELFF
. . TRBV29-1 CSAGGPGGAENEQFF
. . TRBV27 CASSRRRNSSYNSPLHF
. . TRBV5-1 CASSLEPSAYNEQFF
. . TRBV6-1 CASSPTVVSNQPQHF
few TRBD1 TRBV6-6 CASSWGNGQGNSPLHF
. TRBD1 TRBV2 CASSGTGGYNSPLHF
. TRBD2 TRBV6-1 CASSESKLAGATDTQYF
. . TRBV20-1 CSASSTDTQYF
. TRBD1 TRBV9 CASSPATGTGNTIYF
few TRBD2 TRBV4-2 CASSHGLADPYEQYF
. . TRBV6-5 CASSYSGLSSYNEQFF
. TRBD1 TRBV6-6 CASSRTGRDGYTF
. . TRBV7-2 CASSLVTGGAYEQYF
. . TRBV6-6 CASSYSGTLRDGYTF
. . TRBV7-2 CASSLSGVSGYGYTF
. . TRBV5-1 CASSLDGGDQPQHF
. TRBD2 TRBV7-8 CASSFSGRADTDTQYF
. TRBD1 TRBV11-3 CASSPGQGDQETQYF
. TRBD2 TRBV5-1 CASSPWVAGAGEQFF
once . TRBV7-6 CASSPASSYGYTF
. . TRBV6-6 CASSYSASDAYEQYF
. TRBD1 TRBV7-8 CASSTTGSETQYF
. . TRBV4-2 CASSQDNSPLGNEQFF
. . TRBV6-4 CARKLARIWFGTQYF
few . TRBV6-1 CASTARRFTEAFF
. TRBD1 TRBV19 CASSTRTGPETQYF
. . TRBV5-4 CASSPQWNTEAFF
. . TRBV7-9 CASSLGQGSYEKLFF